Listed here is a single TCR beta chain. What it recognizes is unknown. The CDR3 extends 3 residues past the end of the read, so its final part is completed from the germline J gene. This entry is derived from a study of T cells in women clearing cervical HPV infection. Only in-frame clones appear in the TCRdb table, and some are missing; sequencing was by immunoSEQ multiplex PCR. The sample table includes roughly 22,000 clones. CDR3 length: 13 residues. V trimming: 4 bases; J trimming: 5 bases; junction bases outside the gene matches: 6. CDR1 and CDR2 from the germline V gene are GTSNPN and SVGIG (reference sequence). Study results and caveats: Timing of associations relative to infection is unclear; T-cell subsets were not isolated. TRBV6-7 abundance was lower in cases than controls (approximately 0.1% versus 0.17%).

The sample was blood buffy coat. The chain uses TRBV30 and TRBJ2-5, with 8 bases fitting TRBD2. This clonotype originated in a woman aged 18 to 75 with a cervical HPV16 infection that either progressed to CIN3+ or cleared (not recorded which). This CDR3 is CAWNKRGRETQYF. The sequenced CDR3 bases are TGTGCCTGGAATAAGCGGGGGAGGGAGACC.